Each of the 9 T cell receptor beta chains below was sequenced from the same sample in a study of blood T cell repertoires in COVID-19 (dated by TCRdb to 2020 to 2021). The library was made by the immunoSEQ multiplex PCR assay. TCRdb holds this immuneACCESS table with in-frame rearrangements only. Some clones are missing; in checked studies, unresolved V genes explain under half, and the rest has no known cause. The sample table records over 70,000 clones; over 75% of these occur just once. Jointly, the top ten make up over 6.5% of the sample. The material sequenced was peripheral blood. Every receptor here comes from a man in his 70s with acute or convalescent COVID-19.

At least ten counts were recorded for this clone. The chain employs TRBV6-5 and TRBJ2-7; 9 bases agree with TRBD1. V shed 8 bases and J 2 bases; nucleotides not matched to a gene: 7. The CDR3 is 14 amino acids. The V gene's germline CDR1 is MNHEY and CDR2 SVGAGI. The CDR3 protein is CASYDRGSPYEQYF. As DNA, the CDR3 is TGTGCCAGCTACGACAGGGGGAGCCCCTACGAGCAGTACTTC.

This chain uses TRBV27 with TRBJ2-3, with TRBD2 as a possible D gene (5 bases). CDR1 is MNHEY, CDR2 SMNVEV, per germline (reference sequence). The CDR3 is 16 amino acids. V lost 1 base and J 6 bases, leaving 17 bases between the germline ends. CDR3 bases: TGTGCCAGCAGTTTATTCGGCCTTCCTGAGCGGGATACGCAGTATTTT. Residues: CASSLFGLPERDTQYF.

The rearrangement joins TRBV4-1 to TRBJ2-5; TRBD2 matches at 16 bases. Germline loops: CDR1 MGHRA, CDR2 YSYEKL. This CDR3 is 20 amino acids long. J lost 5 bases, V lost 3 bases, and 15 bases had no gene match. CDR3 bases: TGCGCCAGCAGCCACATGGGACCGGGACTAGCGGGGGGGTCCCCGGAGACCCAGTACTTC. Translated, it gives CASSHMGPGLAGGSPETQYF.

The chain joins TRBV6-5 to TRBJ1-2; TRBD1 matches at 7 bases. Trimming took 7 bases from V and 2 from J; bases not matched to a gene: 7. The CDR3 is 14 residues long. Germline assignment: CDR1 MNHEY and CDR2 SVGAGI. CDR3 DNA sequence: TGTGCCAGCACCCCGACAGGGCGAAACTATGGCTACACCTTC. Translated, it gives CASTPTGRNYGYTF.

The genes are TRBV19 and TRBJ1-4; 9 bases align to TRBD1. Trimming at V came to 6 bases and at J to 2 bases, leaving 1 base not matched to a gene. The CDR3 runs to 14 residues. Looked up from germline, CDR1 is LNHDA and CDR2 is SQIVND (reference sequence). For the CDR3, the DNA is TGTGCCAGTAGGGGGACAGGGACTAATGAAAAACTGTTTTTT. Residues: CASRGTGTNEKLFF.

V usage is TRBV11-1 and J usage is TRBJ1-2, with 7 positions matching TRBD1. Trimming removed 1 base from V and 2 bases from J; junction bases left unmatched: 4. The CDR3 consists of 15 residues. Germline CDR1 SGHAT, CDR2 FQDESV (reference sequence). The CDR3 sequence: CASSLDATGNYGYTF. The CDR3 DNA reads TGTGCCAGCAGCTTAGATGCGACAGGGAACTATGGCTACACCTTC.

The genes are TRBV5-5 and TRBJ1-5, with TRBD1 as a possible D gene (6 bases). There are 13 residues in the CDR3. In germline, CDR1 is SGHKS, CDR2 YYEKEE (reference sequence). The germline V and J ends were trimmed by 4 bases and 5 bases, with 10 bases remaining between them. CDR3 DNA sequence: TGTGCCAGCAGCCGGGACACCGATCAGCCCCAGCATTTT. This translates into CASSRDTDQPQHF.

The chain carries TRBV7-2 and TRBJ1-2, with unresolved D. Trimming took off 3 bases at V and 3 bases at J, with 5 bases between the two ends. CDR1 and CDR2 from the germline V gene are SGHTA and FQGNSA. The CDR3 sequence is 12 residues long. CDR3 loop: CASSFGDYGYTF. For the CDR3, the DNA is TGTGCCAGCAGCTTCGGGGACTATGGCTACACCTTC. The full variable domain, completed using reference TRBV7-2 and TRBJ1-2, is GAGVSQSPSNKVTEKGKDVELRCDPISGHTALYWYRQSLGQGLEFLIYFQGNSAPDKSGLPSDRFSAERTGGSVSTLTIQRTQQEDSAVYLCASSFGDYGYTFGSGTRLTVV.

This clone appeared a single time. The chain joins TRBV12-5 to TRBJ1-2, with D unclear. The CDR3 is 14 amino acids. CDR1 LGHNT and CDR2 FRNRAP come from the germline V gene. Trimming removed 6 bases at V and 0 bases at J, with 11 bases between. The CDR3 loop is CASGLVPSNYGYTF. The CDR3 DNA reads as TGTGCTAGTGGACTGGTGCCTTCTAACTATGGCTACACCTTC.